Here is one TCR beta chain with its context. How the authors handled the data: Reference gene primer amplification gave estimated nucleated cell counts. Method: immunoSEQ multiplex PCR; TCRdb's copy keeps in-frame clones and lacks some. The DNA was the basis for D and trimming; V, J and clone size are from that table. Of about 190,000 clones listed, less than 90% are singletons. This entry belongs to a study of blood T cell repertoires in COVID-19. Looking at the study overall: Donors in the United States, Italy and Spain gave samples during acute or convalescent COVID-19. The analysed material was cDNA or gDNA that came from T cells, B-cell-depleted T cells, or PBMCs.

J was trimmed by 7 bases and V by 10 bases; bases with no gene match: 10. The V gene's germline CDR1 is MDHEN and CDR2 SYDVKM. The CDR3 loop spans 14 amino acids. The clonotype originates from a man aged 25-45 years with acute or convalescent COVID-19. Sequencing was performed on peripheral blood. The chain employs TRBV28 and TRBJ2-1; 10 bases are shared with TRBD2. The chain's CDR3 is CATESSGSTNEQFF. The CDR3 region has the DNA TGTGCCACCGAGTCTAGCGGGAGTACGAATGAGCAGTTCTTC.